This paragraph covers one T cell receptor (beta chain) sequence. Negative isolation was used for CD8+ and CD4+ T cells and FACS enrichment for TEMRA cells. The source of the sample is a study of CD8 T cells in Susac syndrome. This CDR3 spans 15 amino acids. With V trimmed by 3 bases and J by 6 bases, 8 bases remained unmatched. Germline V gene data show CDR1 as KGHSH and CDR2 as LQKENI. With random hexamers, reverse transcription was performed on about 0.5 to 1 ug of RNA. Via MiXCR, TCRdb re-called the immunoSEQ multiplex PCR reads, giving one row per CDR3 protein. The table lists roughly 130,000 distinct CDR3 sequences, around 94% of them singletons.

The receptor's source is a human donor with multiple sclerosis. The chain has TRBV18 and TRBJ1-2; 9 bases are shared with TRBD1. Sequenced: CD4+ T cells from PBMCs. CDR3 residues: CASSPNWDRDDGYTF. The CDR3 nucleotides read TGTGCCAGCTCACCGAATTGGGACAGGGACGATGGCTACACCTTC.